This TCR beta chain was identified in a study of human T cells and chemical hapten exposure. There are 14 residues in the CDR3. Germline V lookup: CDR1 SNHLY, CDR2 FYNNEI. V was clipped by 6 bases and J by 1 base, with 9 bases between them. Only a few counts were recorded for this clonotype. The antigen is unknown. Notes on the study in general: No change in TCRs above 1 in 1000 frequency was produced by DPC sensitization.

TCRdb reprocessed the RACE reads via MiXCR and lists one record per CDR3 protein. The profile shows 180,000 or so distinct CDR3 sequences, about 14% of them singletons. Indicated time point: patch test 1, 2 weeks after DPC sensitization. The treatment is: therapeutic diphenylcyclopropenone sensitization with weekly scalp DPC. The specimen comprised whole blood, sampled in connection with sensitization to the hapten diphenylcyclopropenone (DPC). This receptor was identified in a woman aged 25 to 45 with alopecia areata. Some clones in this sample may be carry-over from other donors' samples. V gene TRBV2 combines with J gene TRBJ2-2; no clear D. The CDR3 loop is CASRQSWNTGELFF. The CDR3 nucleotides read TGTGCCAGCAGGCAAAGTTGGAACACCGGGGAGCTGTTTTTT.